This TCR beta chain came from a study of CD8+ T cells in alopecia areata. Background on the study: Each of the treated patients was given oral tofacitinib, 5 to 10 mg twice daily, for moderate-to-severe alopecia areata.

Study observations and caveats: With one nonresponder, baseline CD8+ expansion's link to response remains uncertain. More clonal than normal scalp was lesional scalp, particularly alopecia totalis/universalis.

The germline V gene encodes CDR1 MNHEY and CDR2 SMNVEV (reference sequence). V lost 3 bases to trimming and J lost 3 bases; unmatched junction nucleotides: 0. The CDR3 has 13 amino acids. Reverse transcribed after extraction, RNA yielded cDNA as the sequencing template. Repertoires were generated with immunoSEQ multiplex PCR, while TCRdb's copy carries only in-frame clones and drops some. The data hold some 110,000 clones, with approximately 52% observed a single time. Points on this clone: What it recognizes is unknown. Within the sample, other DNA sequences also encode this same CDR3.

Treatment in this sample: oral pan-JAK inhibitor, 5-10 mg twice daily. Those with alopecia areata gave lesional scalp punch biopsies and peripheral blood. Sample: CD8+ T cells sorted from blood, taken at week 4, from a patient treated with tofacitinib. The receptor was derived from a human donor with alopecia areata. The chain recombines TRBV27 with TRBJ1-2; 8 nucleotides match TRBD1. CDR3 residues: CASSLGQDYGYTF. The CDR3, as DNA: TGTGCCAGCAGTTTGGGACAGGACTATGGCTACACCTTC.